These T cell receptor beta chains were read from a single sample in a study of cytomegalovirus exposure and HLA in healthy donors. Here immunoSEQ multiplex PCR was the method, and the copy in TCRdb shows in-frame clones only, minus some. The sample shows about 220,000 clones, about 81% of them seen only once. The sequencing input was PBMCs. These receptors all stem from a man in his forties in good health and CMV-seropositive. CDR3s include the opening cysteine and the closing phenylalanine or tryptophan. The order of the fields is J gene, clone size, V gene, D gene, CDR3 DNA, CDR3 protein. D genes are given only for firm matches. The size of a clone is reported for some rows only, either as once, few or many, or as a class for expanded clones.

TRBJ1-1 | - | TRBV18 | TRBD1 | TGTGCCAGCTCACGCCAGGGGGCGAACACTGAAGCTTTCTTT | CASSRQGANTEAFF
TRBJ1-3 | - | TRBV7-6 | - | TGTGCCAGCAGCCCTTTGTGGGGGGACTCTGGAAACACCATATATTTT | CASSPLWGDSGNTIYF
TRBJ2-2 | few | TRBV2 | TRBD1 | TGTGCCAGCAGAGTCAGGGGGATCGGGGAGCTGTTTTTT | CASRVRGIGELFF
TRBJ1-2 | - | TRBV7-9 | - | TGTGCCGTGGAGGCGGGCTATGGCTACACCTTC | CAVEAGYGYTF
TRBJ1-5 | - | TRBV5-6 | TRBD1 | TGTGCCAGCAGCTTGGGACAGGGGGTGAATCAGCCCCAGCATTTT | CASSLGQGVNQPQHF
TRBJ1-1 | - | TRBV2 | - | TGTGCCAGCAGTGAGGCCGCGAACACTGAAGCTTTCTTT | CASSEAANTEAFF
TRBJ1-2 | - | TRBV28 | TRBD1 | TGTGCCAGCAGTTGGGGGACAGAACACTATGGCTACACCTTC | CASSWGTEHYGYTF
TRBJ1-4 | - | TRBV27 | TRBD1 | TGTGCCAGCAGTTTAAGGGACAGAGCAACTAATGAAAAACTGTTTTTT | CASSLRDRATNEKLFF
TRBJ2-2 | - | TRBV29-1 | TRBD2 | TGCAGCGTTTATAATTATAGCGGGAGTTGGTCCGGGGAGCTGTTTTTT | CSVYNYSGSWSGELFF
TRBJ2-7 | - | TRBV5-1 | TRBD2 | TGCGCCAGCAGTTTGGATTCGCTAGCGGTCTCCTACGAGCAGTACTTC | CASSLDSLAVSYEQYF
TRBJ2-3 | - | TRBV25-1 | - | TGTGCCAGCAGTTCCCCGACTGGCGCAGATACGCAGTATTTT | CASSSPTGADTQYF
TRBJ1-1 | - | TRBV28 | - | TGTGCCAGCAGTTTACAGGGTCGCACTGAAGCTTTCTTT | CASSLQGRTEAFF
TRBJ2-7 | - | TRBV5-1 | - | TGCGCCAGCAGCTGGGAGAGGGACGAGCAGTACTTC | CASSWERDEQYF
TRBJ2-7 | - | TRBV5-4 | TRBD1 | TGTGCCAGCAGTCTTCGCCGAGACAGGGGCGCCGAGCAGTACTTC | CASSLRRDRGAEQYF
TRBJ2-3 | once | TRBV5-1 | TRBD2 | TGCGCCAGCAGCTTCGGGACTATCAACACAGATACGCAGTATTTT | CASSFGTINTDTQYF
TRBJ1-2 | - | TRBV11-2 | - | TGTGCCAGCAGTCGGGTCCGCTATGGCTACACCTTC | CASSRVRYGYTF
TRBJ1-4 | few | TRBV18 | - | TGTGCCAGCTCACCAAACAGGGTGGACGAAAAACTGTTTTTT | CASSPNRVDEKLFF
TRBJ1-5 | - | TRBV29-1 | - | TGCAGCGTTGGGAGGGACCGCAATCAGCCCCAGCATTTT | CSVGRDRNQPQHF
TRBJ2-1 | - | TRBV7-2 | TRBD2 | TGTGCCAGCAGCTTAAGCGGGACTAGCCAATACAATGAGCAGTTCTTC | CASSLSGTSQYNEQFF
TRBJ2-3 | once | TRBV7-3 | - | TGTGCCAGCAGCCCCGATCAACAACCAACAGATACGCAGTATTTT | CASSPDQQPTDTQYF
TRBJ1-1 | - | TRBV10-2 | TRBD1 | TGCGCCAGCAGTGAGGGACAGGGGGCCACTGAAGCTTTCTTT | CASSEGQGATEAFF
TRBJ2-5 | - | TRBV7-7 | TRBD1 | TGTGCAAGCAGCACGGGACAGGGGGCGAGGGAGACCCAGTACTTC | CASSTGQGARETQYF
TRBJ1-1 | once | TRBV19 | - | TGTGCCAGTAGTACCGGGTGGGCCGGGGGCACTGAAGCTTTCTTT | CASSTGWAGGTEAFF
TRBJ1-2 | - | TRBV4-1 | TRBD1 | TGCGCCAGCAGCCAACGAGCGACAGGGGATAACTATGGCTACACCTTC | CASSQRATGDNYGYTF
TRBJ1-4 | few | TRBV7-9 | TRBD1 | TGTGCCAGCAGCGTCACTTCAGGGCGACAGGGGAGTGAAAAACTGTTTTTT | CASSVTSGRQGSEKLFF
TRBJ2-3 | - | TRBV6-1 | - | TGTGCCAGCAGTGACAGGGGCACAGATACGCAGTATTTT | CASSDRGTDTQYF
TRBJ2-3 | once | TRBV7-9 | - | TGTGCCAGCAGCTTAGACCTAGCAACAGATACGCAGTATTTT | CASSLDLATDTQYF
TRBJ2-1 | - | TRBV28 | - | TGTGCCAGCATTCTGGGGGAGGAGTACAATGAGCAGTTCTTC | CASILGEEYNEQFF
TRBJ2-5 | - | TRBV5-1 | TRBD1 | TGCGCCAGCAGCTTGGACAGGGGGCTCAAAGAGACCCAGTACTTC | CASSLDRGLKETQYF
TRBJ1-2 | - | TRBV2 | TRBD1 | TGTGCCAGCACTCCGACAGGGGCTAACTATGGCTACACCTTC | CASTPTGANYGYTF
TRBJ2-5 | - | TRBV7-2 | TRBD2 | TGTGCCAGCAGCTTAGTTCGACTAAGCGGGAGCAGTGAGCAAGAGACCCAGTACTTC | CASSLVRLSGSSEQETQYF
TRBJ2-3 | - | TRBV5-1 | TRBD2 | TGCGCCAGCAGCGCTAGCGGGAGCACAGATACGCAGTATTTT | CASSASGSTDTQYF
TRBJ2-7 | - | TRBV19 | TRBD2 | TGTGCCAGTAAACGACAGCGGGAGTCAGGCGAGCAGTACTTC | CASKRQRESGEQYF
TRBJ1-4 | - | TRBV5-1 | - | TGCGCCAGCAGCCCGTCGGAGGCAGGAAAACTGTTTTTT | CASSPSEAGKLFF
TRBJ1-5 | - | TRBV19 | TRBD1 | TGTGCCAGTGAGGGACAGGGCAATCAGCCCCAGCATTTT | CASEGQGNQPQHF
TRBJ2-7 | - | TRBV7-8 | TRBD1 | TGTGCCAGCAGCTTAACGGCGGGACAGGGTTCCTACGAGCAGTACTTC | CASSLTAGQGSYEQYF
TRBJ1-1 | - | TRBV7-2 | TRBD1 | TGTGCCAGCAGCTTTGGAGGCCCAGGGGGCACTGAAGCTTTCTTT | CASSFGGPGGTEAFF
TRBJ1-2 | - | TRBV29-1 | TRBD1 | TGCAGCGCCGGACAGGGAGACTATGGCTACACCTTC | CSAGQGDYGYTF
TRBJ1-1 | - | TRBV6-6 | - | TGTGCCAGCAGCCTGGACAGTGAAGCTTTCTTT | CASSLDSEAFF
TRBJ1-5 | - | TRBV29-1 | - | TGCAGCGTTGGACAGGCGGGTCAGCCCCAGCATTTT | CSVGQAGQPQHF
TRBJ1-6 | - | TRBV28 | - | TGTGCCAGCAACAGGGTGGCTTCACCCCTCCACTTT | CASNRVASPLHF
TRBJ1-2 | - | TRBV27 | - | TGTGCCAGCTCCTCAACAGGGACCCGGGGTCACTACACCTTC | CASSSTGTRGHYTF
TRBJ2-6 | once | TRBV28 | - | TGTGCCAGCAGTTCCCCCGGGAGCTCTGGGGCCAACGTCCTGACTTTC | CASSSPGSSGANVLTF